This T cell receptor (beta chain) was found in a study of T cells in women clearing cervical HPV infection. The CDR3 consists of 17 residues. Trimming took 4 bases from V and 5 from J; bases not matched to a gene: 17. Per the germline V gene, CDR1 is SGHVS and CDR2 is FQNEAQ. Note on this clone: The DNA ends 3 residues before the CDR3 does, and the rest of the CDR3 is filled in from the germline J gene.

Using immunoSEQ multiplex PCR, the repertoire was profiled, and TCRdb retains in-frame clones only, with some absent. This table lists 30,000 to 40,000 clones. The V call is TRBV7-8, the J call TRBJ2-7; 7 nucleotides align to TRBD2. The sequence came from a woman between 18 and 70 years old with a cervical HPV16 infection that either progressed to CIN3+ or cleared (not recorded which). Sequenced material: blood buffy coat. The CDR3 here is CASSSVTGGRVIHEQYF. The sequenced part of the CDR3 DNA is TGTGCCAGCAGCTCCGTGACGGGCGGGAGAGTGATACACGAG.